This T cell receptor (beta chain) originates from a study of OX40 agonist ivuxolimab in advanced cancers. Overall study results and limits: Patients who responded partially at 0.1-3.0 mg/kg showed clonal expansion ranking among the lowest.

Only in-frame clones appear in the TCRdb table, and some are missing; sequencing was by immunoSEQ multiplex PCR. Among 60,000 to 85,000 clones listed, roughly 73% were seen once. CDR3 length: 14 residues. The V segment lost 0 bases and the J segment 0 bases; nucleotides outside the gene matches: 2. CDR1 GTSNPN and CDR2 SVGIG come from the germline V gene (reference sequence). This clone was picked up a small number of times. Its antigen is as yet unknown. Material: CD4+ or CD8+ T cells sorted from blood, obtained in a trial of the OX40 agonist ivuxolimab. The clonotype originates from an adult with an advanced solid tumor such as melanoma, head and neck, liver or kidney cancer. The rearrangement links TRBV30 to TRBJ2-7, with 7 bases matching TRBD1. CDR3 bases: TGTGCCTGGAGTGTAGGGGGCGCCTCCTACGAGCAGTACTTC. Amino acids: CAWSVGGASYEQYF.